The clone carrying this TCR beta chain has only a few counts. Original processing notes: Reference gene primers were amplified, and this amplification served to estimate nucleated cell counts. TCRdb keeps only in-frame clones here, not all; method: immunoSEQ multiplex PCR. V, J and clone size are taken as reported in that table, and D and trimming were inferred from the DNA itself. The sample lists about 310,000 clones, roughly 90% occurring once. The germline V gene has CDR1 LGHDT and CDR2 YNNKEL (reference sequence). Between the trimmed V and J ends, which lost 0 bases and 5 bases, there was a span of 13 bases. The CDR3 loop spans 15 amino acids. Those enrolled in Seattle joined during active infection and were followed longitudinally afterward. The data were taken from a study of blood T cell repertoires in COVID-19. Background on the study: Whether acute or convalescent, the COVID-19 samples came from the United States, Italy and Spain. Sources were T cells, B-cell-depleted T cells, or PBMCs; the material itself was cDNA or gDNA.

The TCR was taken from a woman younger than 45 with COVID-19, enrolled during active disease. What was sequenced was peripheral blood. This chain joins TRBV3-1 (or the pseudogene TRBV3-2) and TRBJ1-1; D perhaps matches TRBD1 (6 bases). The CDR3 DNA follows: TGTGCCAGCAGCCAAGATCCCGCCAGGGGAACTGAAGCTTTCTTT. Translated, it gives CASSQDPARGTEAFF.